Listed here are 20 T cell receptor beta chains from one sample, sequenced in a study of blood T cell repertoires in COVID-19. Measured with immunoSEQ multiplex PCR; TCRdb has only the in-frame clones, and not every one. The sample has approximately 170,000 clones; around 80% are singletons. The source material was peripheral blood. These receptors all come from a woman aged 65 to 85 who had recovered from COVID-19.

The chain is built from TRBV3-1 (or the pseudogene TRBV3-2) and TRBJ1-3; a weak D match, TRBD1 (5 bases). The CDR3 has 15 amino acids. Trimming shortened V by 4 bases and J by 0 bases, and 10 bases separated the two germline ends. CDR1 and CDR2 (germline): LGHDT, YNNKEL (reference sequence). CDR3 bases: TGTGCCAGCAGCCCCCGACAGTTCTCTGGAAACACCATATATTTT. It encodes CASSPRQFSGNTIYF.

The gene calls are TRBV19 and TRBJ1-2; the match to TRBD1 covers 12 bases. CDR3 size: 16 residues. Unmatched junction bases numbered 11, after V lost 5 bases and J lost 7 bases. The germline V gene encodes CDR1 LNHDA and CDR2 SQIVND (reference sequence). The CDR3 spells CASSPRGGTGGRGYTF. In DNA form, the CDR3 reads TGTGCCAGTAGTCCCCGAGGCGGGACAGGGGGCCGTGGCTACACCTTC.

This chain links TRBV28 with TRBJ2-7, with TRBD2 matching 13 bases. Germline CDR1 reads MDHEN; CDR2 reads SYDVKM. Germline trimming cut 7 bases from V and 2 bases from J; bases unmatched to any gene: 11. The CDR3 is 17 amino acids. CDR3 bases: TGTGCCAGCACGGAGGCCCCCGGGACTAGCGGGACCTACGAGCAGTACTTC. As protein: CASTEAPGTSGTYEQYF. Complete variable domain (other parts from reference TRBV28 and TRBJ2-7): DVKVTQSSRYLVKRTGEKVFLECVQDMDHENMFWYRQDPGLGLRLIYFSYDVKMKEKGDIPEGYSVSREKKERFSLILESASTNQTSMYLCASTEAPGTSGTYEQYFGPGTRLTVT.

The chain joins TRBV6-1 to TRBJ2-2, with D tentatively TRBD2 (5 bases). V was clipped by 2 bases and J by 6 bases, with 16 bases between them. The CDR3 has 16 residues. Germline-derived CDR1 and CDR2 are MNHNS and SASEGT. CDR3 loop: CASSERGNGLAGELFF. In DNA form, the CDR3 reads TGTGCCAGCAGTGAACGGGGAAACGGGTTGGCCGGGGAGCTGTTTTTT.

This chain uses TRBV19 with TRBJ2-7; weak D call: TRBD1 (5 bases). The germline gives CDR1 LNHDA, CDR2 SQIVND (reference sequence). Trimming took 7 bases from V and 6 from J, leaving 25 bases between them. The CDR3 loop spans 16 amino acids. The CDR3 reads CASTPNGQGFPLEQYF. The CDR3 region has the DNA TGTGCCAGTACCCCCAACGGGCAGGGATTCCCGCTCGAGCAGTACTTC.

With respect to this clone: One end of the junction does not line up with germline, which may come from a read error. The chain uses TRBV7-7 and TRBJ2-1; 10 bases fit TRBD2. The CDR3 covers 14 residues. Germline V gene lookup returns CDR1 SSHAT and CDR2 FNYEAQ (reference sequence). In DNA form, the CDR3 reads TGTGCCAGCAGCCTAGCGGGAGACCACAATGAGCAGTTCTTC. Protein sequence: CASSLAGDHNEQFF.

The rearrangement links TRBV9 to TRBJ2-2; D unresolved. With 3 bases removed from V and 1 base from J, the gap between germline ends came to 19 bases. The germline V gene has CDR1 SGDLS and CDR2 YYNGEE. This CDR3 has 18 amino acids. This chain's CDR3 is CASSGPGSPSWNTGELFF. The CDR3 DNA follows: TGTGCCAGCAGCGGGCCCGGGTCCCCCTCGTGGAACACCGGGGAGCTGTTTTTT.

The rearrangement links TRBV18 to TRBJ2-6; 7 bases map to TRBD1. Germline-derived CDR1 and CDR2 are KGHSH and LQKENI. The CDR3 has 16 residues. V lost 3 bases and J lost 0; bases outside the gene matches: 2. Written as DNA, the CDR3 is TGTGCCAGCTCACCCCGACAGGGCTCTGGGGCCAACGTCCTGACTTTC. This codes for CASSPRQGSGANVLTF.

This chain uses TRBV2 with TRBJ2-2; D not resolved. The V end was cut by 6 bases, the J end by 0 bases, with 8 bases between. Germline CDR1 SNHLY, CDR2 FYNNEI. The CDR3 is 14 residues long. CDR3 sequence (DNA): TGTGCCAGCAGGGCGGTCGCGAACACCGGGGAGCTGTTTTTT. Translating gives CASRAVANTGELFF. Full variable domain (missing parts from reference TRBV2 and TRBJ2-2): EPEVTQTPSHQVTQMGQEVILRCVPISNHLYFYWYRQILGQKVEFLVSFYNNEISEKSEIFDDQFSVERPDGSNFTLKIRSTKLEDSAMYFCASRAVANTGELFFGEGSRLTVL.

The gene calls are TRBV29-1 and TRBJ2-1; TRBD2 aligns across 14 bases. The CDR3 is 14 amino acids. V gave up 4 bases and J gave up 9 bases; unmatched junction bases: 5. Germline V CDR1 and CDR2: SQVTM, ANQGSEA. DNA for the CDR3: TGCAGCGTTGCGGGACTAGCGGGAGCTCCTGAGCAGTTCTTC. Encoded protein: CSVAGLAGAPEQFF.

This sequence joins TRBV4-1 and TRBJ1-4; 9 bases match TRBD1. Looked up from germline, CDR1 is MGHRA and CDR2 is YSYEKL. J lost 6 bases, V lost 0 bases, and 5 bases had no gene match. The CDR3 length is 16 residues. The CDR3 bases are TGCGCCAGCAGCCAAGAGGGGACAGGGTGGGATGAAAAACTGTTTTTT. Protein product: CASSQEGTGWDEKLFF.

The table lists this clone with a few counts. The genes are TRBV10-3 and TRBJ1-1, with 7 positions matching TRBD1. The CDR3 runs 12 residues. The ends lost 4 bases at V and 6 bases at J; junction bases unmatched: 2. The germline V gene has CDR1 ENHRY and CDR2 SYGVKD. CDR3 in amino acids: CAISGGTAEAFF. CDR3 coding DNA: TGTGCCATCAGTGGGGGGACAGCTGAAGCTTTCTTT.

This chain links TRBV7-3 with TRBJ2-1, with 10 bases matching TRBD2. With 1 base clipped from V and 8 bases from J, the junction kept 5 bases outside the gene matches. The length of the CDR3 is 15 residues. CDR1 is SGHTA and CDR2 is FQGTGA in the germline V gene. CDR3 nucleotide sequence: TGTGCCAGCAGCTTAAGGGCTAGCGGGAGCGATGAGCAGTTCTTC. It encodes CASSLRASGSDEQFF.

This clone was recorded once. The chain employs TRBV10-3 and TRBJ2-5; 11 bases map to TRBD2. CDR1 and CDR2 (germline): ENHRY, SYGVKD. After removal of 6 bases from V and 3 bases from J, the junction contained 3 bases not matched to a gene. CDR3 length: 14 amino acids. The CDR3 DNA sequence: TGTGCCATCAGCGGGACTAGCGGAGAAGAGACCCAGTACTTC. Protein sequence: CAISGTSGEETQYF.

The chain combines TRBV28 with TRBJ2-1; 8 positions agree with TRBD2. Per the germline V gene, CDR1 is MDHEN and CDR2 is SYDVKM. The CDR3 totals 16 residues. V shed 6 bases and J 5 bases; nucleotides not matched to a gene: 12. In DNA form, the CDR3 reads TGTGCCAGCAGACCCCCGGGTACTAGCGGAAACAATGAGCAGTTCTTC. This encodes CASRPPGTSGNNEQFF.

This chain links TRBV24-1 with TRBJ1-1; D is uncertain. Trimming left V 5 bases short and J 1 base short, with 10 bases between. CDR3 length: 14 residues. Germline CDR1 and CDR2: KGHDR and SFDVKD. The CDR3 loop reads CATSGSGGNTEAFF. For the CDR3, the DNA is TGTGCCACCAGTGGATCGGGAGGGAACACTGAAGCTTTCTTT.

This clone has more than one count but fewer than ten. The V and J genes are TRBV3-1 (or the pseudogene TRBV3-2) and TRBJ2-4; possible D gene TRBD2, 5 bases. Germline V gene sequence: CDR1 LGHDT, CDR2 YNNKEL (reference sequence). Between the trimmed V and J ends, which lost 1 base and 0 bases, there was a span of 13 bases. The CDR3 totals 17 residues. CDR3 coding DNA: TGTGCCAGCAGCCAAGGGCCAGGCGGGCCAGCCAAAAACATTCAGTACTTC. It codes for CASSQGPGGPAKNIQYF.

This chain connects TRBV9 to TRBJ2-2; 8 bases fit TRBD2. The CDR3 loop spans 16 amino acids. Germline CDR1 is SGDLS and CDR2 is YYNGEE. The V and J ends lost 4 bases and 2 bases, in that order; junction bases with no gene match: 7. The CDR3 DNA sequence: TGTGCCAGCAGCCCCGCCGGGAGGGCCAACACCGGGGAGCTGTTTTTT. Translation: CASSPAGRANTGELFF.

The chain joins TRBV13 to TRBJ2-1, with D possibly TRBD2 on 6 matching bases. CDR1 is PRHDT and CDR2 is FYEKMQ in the germline V gene (reference sequence). CDR3 length: 13 residues. V was trimmed by 8 bases and J by 5 bases, leaving 13 bases between them. For the CDR3, the DNA is TGTGCCAGCCGGGGGAGCCCCAACAATGAGCAGTTCTTC. Its translation is CASRGSPNNEQFF.

The rearrangement links TRBV5-4 to TRBJ1-6; the D gene is possibly TRBD1 (6 bases). Germline CDR1 and CDR2: SGHNT and YYREEE (reference sequence). The CDR3 contains 15 residues. The germline V and J ends were trimmed by 0 bases and 7 bases, with 11 bases remaining between them. The DNA for the CDR3 is TGTGCCAGCAGCTTGGGGCGAGGGGGAAATTCACCCCTCCACTTT. This translates into CASSLGRGGNSPLHF.